Listed below are T cell receptor beta chains from one sample, sequenced in a study of regulatory T cells in long-lasting Graves disease. Each CDR3 protein is one row after TCRdb ran MiXCR on the multiplex PCR reads. The sample lists hundreds of thousands of distinct CDR3 sequences; around 21% were seen once. The starting material was peripheral blood mononuclear cells (PBMCs), obtained when the disease was refractory, from a patient treated with antithyroid drugs. The origin of the receptors is a female donor with Graves disease. Both conserved end residues are part of each CDR3. Each record gives: V gene, clone size, J gene, D gene, CDR3 DNA, CDR3 protein. A D gene is named only where the DNA matches it firmly. A row's size may be missing; if present it is once, few, many or a size class.

v_gene: TRBV28; abundance: many; j_gene: TRBJ2-5; d_gene: TRBD1; CDR3nt: TGTGCCAGCAGTGCACGGGACAGGGTAGGGGAGACCCAGTACTTC; CDR3aa: CASSARDRVGETQYF
v_gene: TRBV29-1; abundance: few; j_gene: TRBJ2-7; d_gene: .; CDR3nt: TGCAGCGTTGACCAGGGACCCTACGAGCAGTACTTC; CDR3aa: CSVDQGPYEQYF
v_gene: TRBV2; abundance: .; j_gene: TRBJ2-2; d_gene: TRBD1; CDR3nt: TGTGCCAGCAGCCGGGACAGGTCGAGAACCGGGGAGCTGTTTTTT; CDR3aa: CASSRDRSRTGELFF
v_gene: TRBV6-1; abundance: many; j_gene: TRBJ2-5; d_gene: .; CDR3nt: TGTGCCAGCAGTGAAATGTCAGCCGGGGAGACCCAGTACTTC; CDR3aa: CASSEMSAGETQYF
v_gene: TRBV29-1; abundance: .; j_gene: TRBJ2-7; d_gene: TRBD1; CDR3nt: TGCAGCGTTGAAGGGACAGGGGGGCTCAACGAGCAGTACTTC; CDR3aa: CSVEGTGGLNEQYF
v_gene: TRBV28; abundance: many; j_gene: TRBJ2-4; d_gene: .; CDR3nt: TGTGCCAGCAGTTCTCAAGGGGCCAAAAACATTCAGTACTTC; CDR3aa: CASSSQGAKNIQYF
v_gene: TRBV7-6; abundance: .; j_gene: TRBJ2-5; d_gene: .; CDR3nt: TGTGCCAGCAGCTTAGCTGTTGAGTTTTTCCGAGAGACCCAGTACTTC; CDR3aa: CASSLAVEFFRETQYF
v_gene: TRBV11-2; abundance: .; j_gene: TRBJ1-3; d_gene: TRBD1; CDR3nt: TGTGCCAGCAGCCTTCTCCGACAGGGGGTCATATCAAACTGGAGAAACACCATATATTTT; CDR3aa: CASSLLRQGVISNWRNTIYF
v_gene: TRBV7-6; abundance: .; j_gene: TRBJ1-4; d_gene: .; CDR3nt: TGTGCCAGCAGCTCCCTCTCTAAGGGACTGATGAATGAAAAACTGTTTTTT; CDR3aa: CASSSLSKGLMNEKLFF
v_gene: TRBV6-2/TRBV6-3; abundance: few; j_gene: TRBJ1-2; d_gene: .; CDR3nt: TGTGCCAGCAGTTACTCGTGGGGGGGTACTAACTATGGCTACACCTTC; CDR3aa: CASSYSWGGTNYGYTF